This TCR beta chain was documented in a study of blood T cell repertoires in COVID-19. Study overall: Samples of COVID-19 (acute and convalescent) were obtained from the United States, Italy and Spain. From T cells, B-cell-depleted T cells, or PBMCs came the material, which was cDNA or gDNA.

In the study's own analysis: How many nucleated cells were present was estimated from reference gene primer amplification. Sequencing was performed with immunoSEQ multiplex PCR; in TCRdb, only in-frame clones are kept and a portion is missing. V, J and clone size reflect that table, while D and trimming were determined from the DNA. The repertoire holds roughly 81,000 clones, with 91% as singletons. CDR3 size: 11 residues. Germline CDR1 reads MNHEY; CDR2 reads SVGAGI. With 5 bases removed from V and 5 bases from J, the gap between germline ends came to 6 bases. Input material: peripheral blood. V gene TRBV6-5 combines with J gene TRBJ1-1; no clear D. This clonotype was sampled from a woman aged 45-59 years in a cohort sampled during active COVID-19. CDR3 residues: CASSSQTEAFF. CDR3 nucleotides: TGTGCCAGCAGTAGTCAGACTGAAGCTTTCTTT.